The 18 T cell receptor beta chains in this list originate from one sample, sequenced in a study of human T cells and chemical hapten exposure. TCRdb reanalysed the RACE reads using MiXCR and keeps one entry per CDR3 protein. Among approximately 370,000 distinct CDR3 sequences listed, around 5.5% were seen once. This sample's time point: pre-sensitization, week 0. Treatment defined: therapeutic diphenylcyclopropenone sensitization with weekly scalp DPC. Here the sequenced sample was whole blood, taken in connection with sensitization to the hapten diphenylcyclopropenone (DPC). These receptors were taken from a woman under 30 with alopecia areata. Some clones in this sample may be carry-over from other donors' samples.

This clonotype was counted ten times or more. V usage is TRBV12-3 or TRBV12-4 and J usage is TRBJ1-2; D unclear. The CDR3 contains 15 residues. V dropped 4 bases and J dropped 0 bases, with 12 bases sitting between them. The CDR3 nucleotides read TGTGCCAGCAGTTCCTCTCCGGGAACTAACTATGGCTACACCTTC. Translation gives CASSSSPGTNYGYTF.

The DNA for the CDR3 is TGTGCCAGCTCACCACTGGCGGTTGGGAGGACCTCCACGGGCTCCTATAATTCACCCCTCCACTTT. Protein: CASSPLAVGRTSTGSYNSPLHF. The rearrangement links TRBV18 to TRBJ1-6; D is unclear. Germline V gives CDR1 KGHSH, CDR2 LQKENI. Trimming stripped 1 base from V and 0 bases from J, with 25 bases between. This CDR3 contains 22 residues.

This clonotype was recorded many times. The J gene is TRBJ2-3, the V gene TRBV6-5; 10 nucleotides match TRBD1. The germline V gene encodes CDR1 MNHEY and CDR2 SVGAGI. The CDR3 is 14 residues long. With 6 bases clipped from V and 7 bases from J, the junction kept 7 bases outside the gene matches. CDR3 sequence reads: CASSATGGMNTQYF. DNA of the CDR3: TGTGCCAGCAGCGCGACAGGGGGCATGAATACGCAGTATTTT.

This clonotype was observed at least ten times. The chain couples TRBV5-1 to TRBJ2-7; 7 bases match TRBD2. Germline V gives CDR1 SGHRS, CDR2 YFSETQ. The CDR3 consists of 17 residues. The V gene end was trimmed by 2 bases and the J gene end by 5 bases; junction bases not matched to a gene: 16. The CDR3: CASSFGEGLLQTDEQYF. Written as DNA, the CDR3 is TGCGCCAGCAGCTTTGGGGAGGGACTACTGCAGACTGACGAGCAGTACTTC.

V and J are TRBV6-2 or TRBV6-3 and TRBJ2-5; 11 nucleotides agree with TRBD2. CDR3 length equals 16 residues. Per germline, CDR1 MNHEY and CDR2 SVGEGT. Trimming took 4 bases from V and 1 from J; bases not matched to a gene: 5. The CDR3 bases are TGTGCCAGCAGTTCTGGGACTAGCGGCCGCCAAGAGACCCAGTACTTC. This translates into CASSSGTSGRQETQYF.

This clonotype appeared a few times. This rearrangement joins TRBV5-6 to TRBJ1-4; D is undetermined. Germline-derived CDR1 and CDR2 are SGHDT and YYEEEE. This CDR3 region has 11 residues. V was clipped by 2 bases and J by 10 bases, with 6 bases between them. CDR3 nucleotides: TGTGCCAGCAGCTTAAGTGGAAAACTGTTTTTT. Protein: CASSLSGKLFF. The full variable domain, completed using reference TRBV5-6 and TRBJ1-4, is DAGVTQSPTHLIKTRGQQVTLRCSPKSGHDTVSWYQQALGQGPQFIFQYYEEEERQRGNFPDRFSGHQFPNYSSELNVNALLLGDSALYLCASSLSGKLFFGSGTQLSVL.

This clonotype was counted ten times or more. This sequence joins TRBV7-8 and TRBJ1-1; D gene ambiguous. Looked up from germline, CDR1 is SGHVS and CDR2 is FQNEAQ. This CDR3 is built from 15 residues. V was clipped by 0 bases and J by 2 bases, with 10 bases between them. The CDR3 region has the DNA TGTGCCAGCAGCTTAGCGTGGGGAGATAACACTGAAGCTTTCTTT. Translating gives CASSLAWGDNTEAFF.

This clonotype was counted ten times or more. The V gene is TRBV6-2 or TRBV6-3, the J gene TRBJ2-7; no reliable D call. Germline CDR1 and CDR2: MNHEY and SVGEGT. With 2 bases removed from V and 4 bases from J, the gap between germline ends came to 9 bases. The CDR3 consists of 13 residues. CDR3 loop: CASSYVGWYEQYF. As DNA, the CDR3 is TGTGCCAGCAGTTACGTGGGGTGGTACGAGCAGTACTTC.

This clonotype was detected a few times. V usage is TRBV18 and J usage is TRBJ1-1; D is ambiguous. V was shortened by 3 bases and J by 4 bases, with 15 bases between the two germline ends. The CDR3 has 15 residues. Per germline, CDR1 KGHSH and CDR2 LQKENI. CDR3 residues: CASSPRRDLGTEAFF. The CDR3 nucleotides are TGTGCCAGCTCACCGAGAAGGGATTTAGGCACTGAAGCTTTCTTT.

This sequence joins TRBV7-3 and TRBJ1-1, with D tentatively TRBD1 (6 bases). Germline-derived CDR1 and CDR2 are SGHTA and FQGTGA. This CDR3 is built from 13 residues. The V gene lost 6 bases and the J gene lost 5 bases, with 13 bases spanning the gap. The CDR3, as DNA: TGTGCCAGCAGTGCGACCGGACAGACTGAAGCTTTCTTT. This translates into CASSATGQTEAFF.

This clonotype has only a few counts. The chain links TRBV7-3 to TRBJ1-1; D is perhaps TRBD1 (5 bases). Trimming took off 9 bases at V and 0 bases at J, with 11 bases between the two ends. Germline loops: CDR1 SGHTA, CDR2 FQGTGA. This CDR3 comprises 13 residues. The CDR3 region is CASKQEMNTEAFF. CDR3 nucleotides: TGTGCCAGTAAACAGGAGATGAACACTGAAGCTTTCTTT.

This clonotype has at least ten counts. CDR3 nucleotide sequence: TGTGCCAGCAGACTGGGCTTCAATCAGCCCCAGCATTTT. Protein sequence: CASRLGFNQPQHF. The chain joins TRBV6-1 to TRBJ1-5; D is undetermined. The germline CDR1 and CDR2 sequences are MNHNS and SASEGT. The CDR3 is 13 residues long. V was trimmed by 6 bases and J by 3 bases, leaving 9 bases between them.

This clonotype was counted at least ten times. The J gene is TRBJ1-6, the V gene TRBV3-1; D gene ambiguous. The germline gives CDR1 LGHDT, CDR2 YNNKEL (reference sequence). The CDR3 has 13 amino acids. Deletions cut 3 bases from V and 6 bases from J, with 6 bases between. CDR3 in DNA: TGTGCCAGCAGCCAGGTACTTAATTCACCCCTCCACTTT. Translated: CASSQVLNSPLHF.

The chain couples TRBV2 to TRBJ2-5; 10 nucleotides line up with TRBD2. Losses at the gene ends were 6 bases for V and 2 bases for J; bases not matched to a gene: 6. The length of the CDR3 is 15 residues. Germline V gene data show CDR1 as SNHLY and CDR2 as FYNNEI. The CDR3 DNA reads TGTGCCAGCAGAGCCGGGACTAGCGAACAAGAGACCCAGTACTTC. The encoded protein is CASRAGTSEQETQYF.

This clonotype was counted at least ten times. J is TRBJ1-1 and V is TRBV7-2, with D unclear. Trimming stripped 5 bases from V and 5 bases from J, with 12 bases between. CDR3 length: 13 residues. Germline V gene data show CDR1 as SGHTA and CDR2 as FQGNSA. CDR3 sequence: CASSPERETEAFF. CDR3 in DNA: TGTGCCAGCAGCCCAGAGAGGGAAACTGAAGCTTTCTTT.

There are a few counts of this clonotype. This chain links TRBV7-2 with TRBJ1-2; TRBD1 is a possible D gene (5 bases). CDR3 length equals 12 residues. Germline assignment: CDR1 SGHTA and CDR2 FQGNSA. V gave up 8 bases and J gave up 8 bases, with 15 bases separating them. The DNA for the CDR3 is TGTGCCAGCCATAGGGGAGGGGCAGGCTACACCTTC. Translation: CASHRGGAGYTF.

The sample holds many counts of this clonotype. DNA of the CDR3: TGTGCCAGCAGCTCCAGTCCCGGGACAGAAGACACGCAGTATTTT. Encoded protein: CASSSSPGTEDTQYF. This sequence joins TRBV7-9 and TRBJ2-3, with 7 bases that match TRBD1. V lost 4 bases to trimming and J lost 9 bases; unmatched junction nucleotides: 13. The length of the CDR3 is 15 residues. Looked up from germline, CDR1 is SEHNR and CDR2 is FQNEAQ (reference sequence).

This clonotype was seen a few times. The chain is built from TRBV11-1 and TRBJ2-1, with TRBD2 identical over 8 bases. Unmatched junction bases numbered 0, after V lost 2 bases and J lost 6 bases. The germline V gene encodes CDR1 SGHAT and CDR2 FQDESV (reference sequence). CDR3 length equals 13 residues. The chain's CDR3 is CASSLSGGNEQFF. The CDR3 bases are TGTGCCAGCAGCTTAAGCGGGGGCAATGAGCAGTTCTTC. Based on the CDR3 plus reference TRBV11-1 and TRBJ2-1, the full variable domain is EAEVAQSPRYKITEKSQAVAFWCDPISGHATLYWYRQILGQGPELLVQFQDESVVDDSQLPKDRFSAERLKGVDSTLKIQPAELGDSAMYLCASSLSGGNEQFFGPGTRLTVL.